The T cell receptor beta chain described here comes from a study of human T cells and chemical hapten exposure. The overall study: Skin of the upper inner arm, about 2 cm by about 2 cm, received 2% DPC for sensitization.

CDR3 size: 14 residues. Using its own MiXCR run on the RACE reads, TCRdb lists one record per CDR3 protein. The sample yields some 110,000 distinct CDR3 sequences, around 12% seen once. Noted time point: pre-sensitization, week 0. Treatment denoted: therapeutic diphenylcyclopropenone sensitization with weekly scalp DPC. The chain links TRBV21-1 to TRBJ1-5; the table's D call TRBD1 went unverified against the DNA. TRBV21-1 is listed as a pseudogene. Sequenced here: whole blood, sampled in connection with sensitization to the hapten diphenylcyclopropenone (DPC). This TCR was recovered from a woman in her forties or fifties with alopecia areata. Some clones in this sample may be carry-over from other donors' samples. CDR3 protein: CASSNWWANQPQHF. Here the CDR3 DNA reads TGTGCCAGCAGCAATTGGTGGGCGAATCAGCCCCAGCATTTT.